A single sample is the source of the 6 T cell receptor beta chains below, sequenced in a study of T-cell memory formation after mild COVID-19. MiXCR was run by TCRdb on the 5' RACE reads, yielding one entry per CDR3 protein. This table holds around 420,000 distinct CDR3 sequences, about 24% found once. The sequenced sample consisted of PBMCs or a T cell subset sorted from them (not recorded which). Receptor source: an adult woman who had mild COVID-19 (a few samples of this study predate the infection). Cell type and time point are not known.

This clonotype was picked up a small number of times. J is TRBJ2-2 and V is TRBV6-2 or TRBV6-3; 8 nucleotides align to TRBD2. This CDR3 contains 19 residues. Germline V CDR1 and CDR2: MNHEY, SVGEGT. V was pared by 4 bases and J by 4 bases, with 17 bases of the junction left unmatched. The CDR3 DNA reads as TGTGCCAGCAGTTTCCACATCGCGAGCGGGAGTAGGCTCACCGGGGAGCTGTTTTTT. As protein: CASSFHIASGSRLTGELFF.

The genes are TRBV15 and TRBJ2-1; 7 positions agree with TRBD2. The CDR3 is 14 residues long. The ends lost 5 bases at V and 3 bases at J; junction bases unmatched: 4. Germline V gene sequence: CDR1 LNHNV, CDR2 YYDKDF (reference sequence). In DNA form, the CDR3 reads TGTGCCACCAGCTGGTCGGGGGGCTACAATGAGCAGTTCTTC. It encodes CATSWSGGYNEQFF.

This clonotype has a handful of counts. This chain uses TRBV5-8 with TRBJ2-7; no definite D call. The CDR3 is made up of 11 amino acids. Germline CDR1 is SGHTS and CDR2 is YDEGEE. V was shortened by 6 bases and J by 3 bases, with 7 bases between the two germline ends. The CDR3 protein is CASTLDYEQYF. CDR3 nucleotide sequence: TGTGCCAGCACCCTTGACTACGAGCAGTACTTC.

This chain joins TRBV2 and TRBJ2-5; the D call may be TRBD1 or TRBD2 (7 bases each). The length of the CDR3 is 15 residues. V was cut by 9 bases and J by 4 bases, with 21 bases left in between. The germline V gene has CDR1 SNHLY and CDR2 FYNNEI. The CDR3 DNA follows: TGTGCCAGTGTGAACAGGGGTACGGGGGGAGAGACCCAGTACTTC. This codes for CASVNRGTGGETQYF.

The chain is built from TRBV4-1 and TRBJ1-5; D is perhaps TRBD1 (5 bases). CDR1 and CDR2 (germline): MGHRA, YSYEKL. The CDR3 has 16 residues. V gave up 4 bases and J gave up 1 base, with 14 bases separating them. CDR3 protein: CASSPQGGLSNQPQHF. CDR3 in DNA: TGCGCCAGCAGCCCTCAGGGAGGCTTAAGCAATCAGCCCCAGCATTTT.

This clonotype was picked up a small number of times. The chain recombines TRBV18 with TRBJ2-5; no clear D gene. CDR3 length equals 13 residues. The germline V and J ends were trimmed by 6 bases and 2 bases, with 10 bases remaining between them. Per germline, CDR1 KGHSH and CDR2 LQKENI. For the CDR3, the DNA is TGTGCCAGCTCCCCTAACAGACAAGAGACCCAGTACTTC. Protein product: CASSPNRQETQYF.